Listed below are T cell receptor beta chains from one sample, sequenced in a study of T cell responses to AZD1222 COVID-19 vaccine. Sequenced by immunoSEQ multiplex PCR; TCRdb stores in-frame clones only, minus some. Among tens of thousands of clones, around 86% were seen once, and the ten largest hold about 8%. This specimen was peripheral blood, taken 28 days after the second AZD1222 dose. Source of these receptors: an adult who received the AZD1222 COVID-19 vaccine. CDR3s include the opening cysteine and the closing phenylalanine or tryptophan. The D gene is left open where the match is weak. Size tells how often a clone was seen (once, few, many) or the class of an expanded clone, and some rows leave it out.

cdr3_aa,cdr3_nt,v_call,j_call,clone_size,d_call
CASRESGSLTGELFF,TGTGCCAGCCGGGAGAGCGGGAGTTTGACCGGGGAGCTGTTTTTT,TRBV19,TRBJ2-2,once,TRBD2
CASSTPDRGYTIYF,TGTGCCAGCAGTACCCCGGACAGGGGTTACACCATATATTTT,TRBV28,TRBJ1-3,-,TRBD1
CASSDLGGTDTQYF,TGTGCCAGCAGTGACCTGGGAGGCACAGATACGCAGTATTTT,TRBV6-4,TRBJ2-3,-,-
CASSKNTGHQPQHF,TGTGCCAGTAGTAAAAACACAGGGCACCAGCCCCAGCATTTT,TRBV19,TRBJ1-5,-,-
CATSSGPSYGYTF,TGTGCCACCAGCAGCGGACCTTCCTATGGCTACACCTTC,TRBV15,TRBJ1-2,few,-
CASSLDQQGNTIYF,TGTGCCAGCAGCTTAGATCAACAGGGAAACACCATATATTTT,TRBV11-2,TRBJ1-3,-,-
CASSRDRPYEQYF,TGTGCCAGCAGTCGGGACAGACCCTACGAGCAGTACTTC,TRBV27,TRBJ2-7,-,TRBD1
CASSLGGQGTTEAFF,TGTGCCAGCAGCCTAGGCGGACAGGGAACCACTGAAGCTTTCTTT,TRBV11-2,TRBJ1-1,few,TRBD1
CASGGGVTSRTGELFF,TGTGCCAGTGGGGGCGGGGTTACGAGTCGGACCGGGGAGCTGTTTTTT,TRBV19,TRBJ2-2,-,-
CASSPKPGSYEQYF,TGTGCCAGCAGCCCGAAGCCAGGTTCCTACGAGCAGTACTTC,TRBV11-1,TRBJ2-7,-,-
CATSEPGQAVQFF,TGTGCCACCAGTGAACCTGGACAGGCTGTTCAGTTCTTC,TRBV24-1,TRBJ2-1,-,TRBD1
CASSYRGQGGYNEQFF,TGTGCCAGCAGTTACCGGGGACAGGGAGGCTACAATGAGCAGTTCTTC,TRBV6-5,TRBJ2-1,few,TRBD1
CASSPRQTNSPLHF,TGTGCCAGCTCACCTCGGCAGACGAATTCACCCCTCCACTTT,TRBV18,TRBJ1-6,-,-
CASSLDYGQRQFF,TGTGCCAGCAGCTTGGATTATGGACAGCGCCAGTTCTTC,TRBV5-4,TRBJ2-1,-,-
CATSRGGAGNTIYF,TGTGCCACCAGCAGGGGGGGGGCTGGAAACACCATATATTTT,TRBV15,TRBJ1-3,-,-
CASSITSAGGRSHGYTF,TGTGCCAGTAGTATAACTTCGGCAGGGGGAAGGAGCCATGGCTACACCTTC,TRBV19,TRBJ1-2,few,TRBD1
CASSLARGGTGELFF,TGCGCCAGCAGCTTGGCCCGGGGGGGGACCGGGGAGCTGTTTTTT,TRBV5-1,TRBJ2-2,few,TRBD2
CASQQGANQPQHF,TGTGCCAGTCAACAGGGGGCTAATCAGCCCCAGCATTTT,TRBV6-5,TRBJ1-5,-,TRBD1
CASSLAWANEQFF,TGTGCCAGCAGCTTAGCCTGGGCCAATGAGCAGTTCTTC,TRBV7-8,TRBJ2-1,-,-
CATSRPVGSNQPQHF,TGTGCCACCAGCAGACCTGTTGGTAGCAATCAGCCCCAGCATTTT,TRBV15,TRBJ1-5,-,-
CASSLLTNTGYSNQPQHF,TGTGCCAGCAGTTTACTGACCAATACAGGATATAGCAATCAGCCCCAGCATTTT,TRBV28,TRBJ1-5,once,-
CASSGTSRDEQFF,TGTGCCAGCAGCGGGACTAGCCGGGATGAGCAGTTCTTC,TRBV12-3/TRBV12-4,TRBJ2-1,-,TRBD2
CASIGPSGTQYF,TGCGCCAGCATTGGGCCTAGCGGGACTCAGTACTTC,TRBV10-2,TRBJ2-7,-,TRBD2
CASSQAVQGAGQPQHF,TGTGCCAGCAGCCAAGCTGTACAGGGGGCCGGACAGCCCCAGCATTTT,TRBV3-1/TRBV3-2,TRBJ1-5,-,TRBD1
CASSPPGTGNYGYTF,TGTGCCAGCTCACCACCAGGGACAGGGAACTATGGCTACACCTTC,TRBV18,TRBJ1-2,-,TRBD1
CASSPTGGNQPQHF,TGTGCCAGCAGTCCGACAGGAGGCAATCAGCCCCAGCATTTT,TRBV14,TRBJ1-5,-,-
CASSLANEQYF,TGTGCCAGTAGTCTAGCGAACGAGCAGTACTTC,TRBV6-6,TRBJ2-7,-,-
CAISSAANTEAFF,TGTGCCATCAGTTCCGCAGCGAACACTGAAGCTTTCTTT,TRBV10-3,TRBJ1-1,-,-
CASSPNLGGRNTEAFF,TGCGCCAGCAGCCCGAACCTCGGGGGGCGGAACACTGAAGCTTTCTTT,TRBV5-1,TRBJ1-1,-,-
CASILRTGGKTEAFF,TGTGCCAGCATCTTAAGGACAGGGGGAAAGACTGAAGCTTTCTTT,TRBV28,TRBJ1-1,-,TRBD1
CASSTAGEPLEQYF,TGTGCCAGCAGCACCGCGGGGGAACCCCTCGAGCAGTACTTC,TRBV7-9,TRBJ2-7,-,TRBD2